This T cell receptor (beta chain) was sequenced for a study of T cell clonotyping in hematopoietic cell transplantation. Germline loops: CDR1 MNHEY, CDR2 SMNVEV (reference sequence). The length of the CDR3 is 9 residues. V was cut by 8 bases and J by 3 bases, with 2 bases left in between. TCRdb's copy holds only in-frame clones and misses some; the assay was immunoSEQ multiplex PCR. The profile shows around 12,000 clones, roughly 50% of them singletons. The specimen was peripheral blood mononuclear cells. The chain couples TRBV27 to TRBJ2-7, with D unclear. The receptor's source is a man aged 50-59 years in good health. Some clones in this sample may be carry-over from other donors' samples. DNA for the CDR3: TGTGCCAGCGGCTACGAGCAGTACTTC. Its translation is CASGYEQYF.